The rows below give T cell receptor beta chains drawn from one sample of a study of cytomegalovirus exposure and HLA in healthy donors. Clones were read by immunoSEQ multiplex PCR, and TCRdb kept only the in-frame ones, dropping some. Found here are 100,000 to 150,000 clones, around 80% of them singletons; the top ten hold roughly 1.5%. The sequenced sample consisted of PBMCs. The receptors were gathered from a female donor in good health and CMV-seronegative. The CDR3 runs from the conserved cysteine through the conserved F or W. D genes are given only for firm matches. Rows may omit the clone size; those that give it use once, few, many or a size class.

.,TRBV10-1,TRBJ2-2,.,CASTGGGELFF,TGCGCCAGCACCGGGGGCGGGGAGCTGTTTTTT
few,TRBV20-1,TRBJ1-2,TRBD1,CSAETGYGYTF,TGCAGTGCAGAGACAGGGTATGGCTACACCTTC
.,TRBV7-8,TRBJ1-4,.,CASSSPGGEKLFF,TGTGCCAGCAGCTCACCAGGTGGGGAAAAACTGTTTTTT
.,TRBV10-3,TRBJ1-4,.,CAISDRSNEKLFF,TGTGCCATTAGCGACCGATCTAATGAAAAACTGTTTTTT
.,TRBV7-8,TRBJ2-7,TRBD1,CASSFPGQERWQYF,TGTGCCAGCAGCTTCCCGGGACAGGAAAGATGGCAGTACTTC
.,TRBV7-3,TRBJ1-1,TRBD1,CASSPGQGTEAFF,TGTGCCAGCAGTCCTGGACAGGGCACTGAAGCTTTCTTT
.,TRBV10-3,TRBJ2-6,.,CAISEIAGANVLTF,TGTGCCATCAGTGAGATCGCGGGGGCCAACGTCCTGACTTTC
few,TRBV13,TRBJ2-1,TRBD1,CASSPGQGNEQFF,TGTGCCAGCAGTCCTGGACAGGGCAATGAGCAGTTCTTC
.,TRBV18,TRBJ2-2,.,CASSRQEYTGELFF,TGTGCCAGCTCACGGCAGGAATACACTGGGGAGCTGTTTTTT
.,TRBV28,TRBJ2-3,TRBD2,CASGSGGLTDTQYF,TGTGCCAGCGGGAGCGGGGGACTCACAGATACGCAGTATTTT
.,TRBV7-2,TRBJ2-3,TRBD2,CASSSASGRAGADTQYF,TGTGCCAGCAGCTCAGCTAGCGGGAGGGCCGGGGCAGATACGCAGTATTTT
.,TRBV9,TRBJ2-5,.,CASSPGLFQETQYF,TGTGCCAGCAGCCCAGGACTATTCCAAGAGACCCAGTACTTC
.,TRBV5-4,TRBJ1-4,.,CASSLYSGVAEKLFF,TGTGCCAGCAGCTTGTATTCAGGGGTAGCCGAAAAACTGTTTTTT
.,TRBV27,TRBJ2-6,.,CASSPSGSSSGANVLTF,TGTGCCAGCAGTCCAAGCGGCTCGAGCTCGGGGGCCAACGTCCTGACTTTC
.,TRBV10-2,TRBJ1-4,.,CASSGAPTGNEKLFF,TGCGCCAGCAGTGGGGCCCCCACGGGGAATGAAAAACTGTTTTTT
.,TRBV4-2,TRBJ2-1,TRBD2,CASSTTSGSHEQFF,TGTGCCAGCAGCACGACTAGCGGGAGCCATGAGCAGTTCTTC
.,TRBV5-1,TRBJ2-5,TRBD1,CASSTGTAQETQYF,TGCGCCAGCAGCACAGGGACAGCCCAAGAGACCCAGTACTTC
.,TRBV5-5,TRBJ2-7,TRBD1,CASSLEGTGFHEQYF,TGTGCCAGCAGCTTGGAAGGGACAGGGTTCCACGAGCAGTACTTC
.,TRBV6-6,TRBJ2-2,TRBD2,CACSYLLAGNTGELFF,TGTGCCTGCAGTTACCTCCTAGCGGGGAACACCGGGGAGCTGTTTTTT
.,TRBV7-2,TRBJ1-4,TRBD1,CASSSYRGINEKLFF,TGTGCCAGCAGCTCCTACAGGGGAATTAATGAAAAACTGTTTTTT
.,TRBV11-2,TRBJ2-7,TRBD2,CASSLEGGGGLAGGEQYF,TGTGCCAGCAGCTTAGAGGGGGGCGGTGGACTAGCGGGAGGCGAGCAGTACTTC
.,TRBV4-2,TRBJ2-1,TRBD2,CASSKGLATYNEQFF,TGTGCCAGCAGCAAGGGACTAGCGACTTACAATGAGCAGTTCTTC
.,TRBV2,TRBJ2-2,.,CASRLAVNTGELFF,TGTGCCAGCAGACTAGCAGTGAACACCGGGGAGCTGTTTTTT
.,TRBV10-3,TRBJ1-2,.,CAISEEGSVYGYTF,TGTGCCATCAGTGAGGAGGGTTCTGTCTATGGCTACACCTTC
.,TRBV6-5,TRBJ1-3,.,CASRTTGTSSDTIYF,TGTGCCAGCAGAACGACCGGGACAAGTAGTGACACCATATATTTT
once,TRBV29-1,TRBJ2-1,.,CSVDGSYNEQFF,TGCAGCGTTGACGGTTCCTACAATGAGCAGTTCTTC
once,TRBV10-3,TRBJ2-7,.,CAISDSLEVGEQYF,TGTGCCATCAGTGACTCCTTGGAGGTCGGCGAGCAGTACTTC
few,TRBV7-6,TRBJ2-2,.,CASSPQARLEKGLFF,TGTGCCAGCAGCCCTCAAGCCAGACTAGAGAAGGGTCTGTTTTTT
few,TRBV19,TRBJ2-5,TRBD1,CASRGQQETQYF,TGTGCCAGTAGGGGACAGCAAGAGACCCAGTACTTC
.,TRBV9,TRBJ2-3,TRBD2,CASSVSGRASDTQYF,TGTGCCAGCAGCGTTAGCGGGAGGGCCTCAGATACGCAGTATTTT
few,TRBV18,TRBJ1-4,TRBD1,CASSPPRDSGPEKLFF,TGTGCCAGCTCACCACCTAGGGACAGCGGCCCTGAAAAACTGTTTTTT
few,TRBV6-1,TRBJ1-2,TRBD1,CASSEDRGDYGYTF,TGTGCCAGCAGTGAAGACAGGGGGGACTATGGCTACACCTTC
.,TRBV7-9,TRBJ2-1,TRBD2,CASTKVGTNSYNEQFF,TGTGCCAGCACCAAAGTGGGGACTAACTCCTACAATGAGCAGTTCTTC
few,TRBV10-3,TRBJ1-1,.,CAISGIENTEAFF,TGTGCCATCAGTGGAATAGAGAACACTGAAGCTTTCTTT
.,TRBV28,TRBJ2-7,TRBD1,CASSLLGTEPYEQYF,TGTGCCAGCAGTTTACTCGGGACAGAACCCTACGAGCAGTACTTC
.,TRBV15,TRBJ1-6,.,CATSRDRDNSPLHF,TGTGCCACCAGCAGAGACCGGGATAATTCACCCCTCCACTTT
.,TRBV7-3,TRBJ1-1,.,CASSLDRNTEAFF,TGTGCCAGCAGCTTAGACAGGAACACTGAAGCTTTCTTT
.,TRBV28,TRBJ2-7,TRBD1,CASSPTGGPYEQYF,TGTGCCAGCAGCCCTACAGGGGGGCCCTACGAGCAGTACTTC
.,TRBV5-4,TRBJ2-7,.,CASSLTGGVYEQYF,TGTGCCAGCAGCTTGACAGGGGGGGTCTACGAGCAGTACTTC
few,TRBV7-9,TRBJ2-7,TRBD2,CASSLVGTSVSYEQYF,TGTGCCAGCAGCTTAGTCGGGACTAGCGTTTCCTACGAGCAGTACTTC
.,TRBV5-4,TRBJ2-7,TRBD2,CASSLGGTSAYEQYF,TGTGCCAGCAGCTTGGGCGGGACTAGCGCCTACGAGCAGTACTTC
.,TRBV5-1,TRBJ1-1,TRBD1,CASSTGTGVAGYTEAFF,TGCGCCAGCAGCACGGGGACAGGGGTCGCAGGGTACACTGAAGCTTTCTTT
.,TRBV7-2,TRBJ1-1,TRBD1,CASSLTGAGTEAFF,TGTGCCAGCAGCTTGACAGGGGCGGGCACTGAAGCTTTCTTT
.,TRBV7-9,TRBJ1-2,.,CASSLGEGGSGYTF,TGTGCCAGCAGCTTAGGGGAGGGTGGATCTGGCTACACCTTC
.,TRBV28,TRBJ2-7,.,CASTLKGVLEQYF,TGTGCCAGCACCCTAAAAGGGGTTCTCGAGCAGTACTTC